These 11 T cell receptor beta chains share one sample of origin, sequenced in a study of shared T cell receptors in the human thymus. Profiling relied on immunoSEQ multiplex PCR, and the TCRdb table lists in-frame clones only, not all of them. Among some 700,000 clones, 80% to 90% were seen once, and the ten largest hold around 0.0094%. In addition, the sample was reused for a study of human thymus T cells.

The specimen was thymocytes. The origin of the receptors is a girl in the first two years of life with a congenital heart defect.

The chain uses TRBV19 and TRBJ2-7; 9 nucleotides line up with TRBD1. CDR3 length: 16 residues. Germline V CDR1 and CDR2: LNHDA, SQIVND (reference sequence). V shed 3 bases and J 5 bases; nucleotides not matched to a gene: 11. This chain's CDR3 is CASSILFGTGFNEQYF. CDR3 DNA: TGTGCCAGTAGTATTCTTTTCGGGACAGGGTTTAACGAGCAGTACTTC.

The DNA of the CDR3 is TGTGCCAGCAGTTTATGTAGCCCTATACCCACAGGGGGGGCCGCCTACGAGCAGTACTTC. This translates into CASSLCSPIPTGGAAYEQYF. V and J are TRBV28 and TRBJ2-7; perhaps TRBD1 as D (8 bases). Between the trimmed V and J ends, which lost 0 bases and 2 bases, there was a span of 26 bases. The CDR3 covers 20 residues. CDR1 MDHEN and CDR2 SYDVKM come from the germline V gene. The whole variable domain, remainder taken from reference TRBV28 and TRBJ2-7, is DVKVTQSSRYLVKRTGEKVFLECVQDMDHENMFWYRQDPGLGLRLIYFSYDVKMKEKGDIPEGYSVSREKKERFSLILESASTNQTSMYLCASSLCSPIPTGGAAYEQYFGPGTRLTVT.

The chain is built from TRBV6-5 and TRBJ1-3; D not certain. The CDR3 spans 13 residues. Trimming removed 5 bases from V and 1 base from J, with 6 bases in between. Germline CDR1 is MNHEY and CDR2 is SVGAGI. CDR3 in amino acids: CASSALSGNTIYF. The CDR3 nucleotides are TGTGCCAGCAGTGCACTGTCTGGAAACACCATATATTTT.

V gene TRBV7-2 combines with J gene TRBJ2-5, with TRBD1 matching over 7 bases. Germline CDR1 SGHTA, CDR2 FQGNSA. The CDR3 extends over 16 amino acids. Trimming cost V 3 bases and J 1 base; bases outside gene matches: 8. CDR3 DNA: TGTGCCAGCAGCTTGGTAGGGGGCAGGTCCCAAGAGACCCAGTACTTC. Its translation is CASSLVGGRSQETQYF.

The chain carries TRBV4-2 and TRBJ1-6; the match to TRBD1 covers 8 bases. Germline CDR1 LGHNA, CDR2 YNFKEQ. After removal of 4 bases from V and 4 bases from J, the junction contained 9 bases not matched to a gene. CDR3 size: 17 residues. CDR3 DNA sequence: TGTGCCAGCAGCCTAAAAAATCGGGACAGGTATAATTCACCCCTCCACTTT. This sequence encodes CASSLKNRDRYNSPLHF.

The gene calls are TRBV5-1 and TRBJ2-7; 8 bases line up with TRBD1. Per the germline V gene, CDR1 is SGHRS and CDR2 is YFSETQ. The CDR3 runs 16 residues. J lost 4 bases, V lost 2 bases, and 11 bases had no gene match. CDR3 protein: CASSLGTGPWGYEQYF. The CDR3 DNA reads as TGCGCCAGCAGCTTAGGGACAGGACCGTGGGGTTACGAGCAGTACTTC.

The chain employs TRBV29-1 and TRBJ1-2; D unresolved. Germline V lookup: CDR1 SQVTM, CDR2 ANQGSEA. The V and J ends lost 3 bases and 8 bases respectively, with 16 bases between them. The CDR3 contains 13 residues. The CDR3 here is CSVEAETGSGYTF. DNA for the CDR3: TGCAGCGTTGAGGCCGAGACTGGTTCCGGCTACACCTTC.

V gene TRBV5-1 combines with J gene TRBJ1-1; tentatively, D is TRBD1 (6 bases). The V gene's germline CDR1 is SGHRS and CDR2 YFSETQ. Trimming stripped 4 bases from V and 1 base from J, with 11 bases between. CDR3 length: 14 amino acids. CDR3 DNA: TGCGCCAGCAGCACACTACAGGGGAACACTGAAGCTTTCTTT. This sequence encodes CASSTLQGNTEAFF.

V and J are TRBV19 and TRBJ1-6; D gene ambiguous. CDR1 is LNHDA and CDR2 is SQIVND in the germline V gene (reference sequence). The germline V and J ends were trimmed by 9 bases and 9 bases, with 18 bases remaining between them. The CDR3 spans 14 residues. The CDR3 here is CASSARQARSPLHF. CDR3 DNA: TGTGCCAGCTCGGCTCGGCAGGCGCGTTCACCCCTCCACTTT.

This clone was seen once. This rearrangement joins TRBV6-1 to TRBJ1-1, with 8 bases lining up with TRBD1. The CDR3 contains 15 residues. V lost 6 bases to trimming and J lost 5 bases; unmatched junction nucleotides: 11. CDR1 and CDR2 from the germline V gene are MNHNS and SASEGT. As DNA, the CDR3 is TGTGCCAGCAGCCAAGCCGACAGGGGCCCGACTGAAGCTTTCTTT. This gives the protein CASSQADRGPTEAFF.

The V call is TRBV4-1, the J call TRBJ2-1, with TRBD2 matching 7 bases. J lost 5 bases, V lost 1 base, and 5 bases had no gene match. Germline values: CDR1 MGHRA, CDR2 YSYEKL. This CDR3 has 15 residues. The CDR3: CASSQVGLLHNEQFF. As DNA, the CDR3 is TGCGCCAGCAGCCAAGTGGGACTATTACACAATGAGCAGTTCTTC.